This TCR beta chain was sequenced during a study of blood T cell repertoires in COVID-19. Turning to the study itself: Italy, Spain and the United States were the sources of the convalescent and acute COVID-19 samples. PBMCs, B-cell-depleted T cells, or T cells were the source of the cDNA or gDNA that made up the material.

In the original analysis: For nucleated cells, counts were estimated from reference gene primer amplification. The data were produced by immunoSEQ multiplex PCR, yet TCRdb's version contains in-frame clones alone and is incomplete. V, J and clone size are those of that table, while D and trimming were read from the DNA. The sample records about 230,000 clones, roughly 86% being singletons. Assignments of participants to cohorts depended upon their own reported clinical history. The CDR3 covers 18 residues. The V gene's germline CDR1 is KGHSH and CDR2 LQKENI. Between the trimmed V and J ends, which lost 2 bases and 0 bases, there was a span of 16 bases.

This receptor was obtained from a woman aged 30 to 39 with acute COVID-19. This chain joins TRBV18 and TRBJ1-4; maybe TRBD1 (6 bases). Source material: PBMCs or T cells enriched from blood (not recorded which). The CDR3 spells CASSPWGQGFATNEKLFF. CDR3 coding DNA: TGTGCCAGCTCACCATGGGGTCAGGGGTTTGCAACTAATGAAAAACTGTTTTTT. Looking up the rest from reference TRBV18 and TRBJ1-4 gives the full variable domain: NAGVMQNPRHLVRRRGQEARLRCSPMKGHSHVYWYRQLPEEGLKFMVYLQKENIIDESGMPKERFSAEFPKEGPSILRIQQVVRGDSAAYFCASSPWGQGFATNEKLFFGSGTQLSVL.